This record covers a single T cell receptor beta chain. The sample comes from a study of shared clonotypes between healthy human individuals. Generated by immunoSEQ multiplex PCR, the TCRdb table keeps only in-frame clones and is missing some. Seen here are roughly 2.4 million clones, about 94% observed once, and the top ten hold more than 0.1%. CDR1 is SGHNT and CDR2 is YENEEA in the germline V gene. V was pared by 5 bases and J by 8 bases, with 10 bases between. The CDR3 is 12 amino acids. This chain links TRBV11-3 with TRBJ2-1; possibly TRBD1 or TRBD2 for D (5 bases each). The origin of this receptor is a man aged 18 to 29 in good health. The source material was naive CD4+ T cells sorted from blood. Specified subset: CD45RA+ positively selected. This CDR3 is CASSLRGDEQFF. CDR3 nucleotide sequence: TGTGCCAGCAGCCTTAGAGGGGATGAGCAGTTCTTC.